The T cell receptor beta chain described here comes from a study of blood T cell repertoires in COVID-19. V was cut by 4 bases and J by 6 bases, with 22 bases left in between. There are 17 residues in the CDR3. The V gene's germline CDR1 is SGHAT and CDR2 FQNNGV. Only in-frame clones appear in the TCRdb table, and some are missing; sequencing was by immunoSEQ multiplex PCR. The table includes approximately 250,000 clones, 75% to 85% detected once. This clonotype was sampled from a human donor in a cohort sampled during active COVID-19. Material: peripheral blood. The rearrangement uses TRBV11-2 and TRBJ2-1, with a tentative D call TRBD1 (8 bases). CDR3 bases: TGTGCCAGCAGCTGGCCAACAGGGGGACTATCCCCCAATGAGCAGTTCTTC. Its protein is CASSWPTGGLSPNEQFF.